This TCR beta chain appears in the sequencing data of a study of identifying expanded T cells in peripheral blood. The assay was immunoSEQ multiplex PCR, and TCRdb's table has in-frame clones only and misses some. The sample has roughly 75,000 clones, 85% to 90% seen once. The study, taken as a whole, reports: Over two and four weeks, about 15 and 19 clones changed, versus 1.2 between replicates. Roughly two-week clone count variance significantly increased as total template count grew.

Collection occurred without any documented infections or immune events in donors. CDR3 length equals 13 residues. V was clipped by 6 bases and J by 1 base, with 6 bases between them. The V gene's germline CDR1 is MNHEY and CDR2 SMNVEV (reference sequence). A note on this clone: Its antigen is currently unknown.

The V gene is TRBV27, the J gene TRBJ2-2; D uncertain. The clonotype originates from a person aged 18-70 years in good health. Input material: blood. CDR3 protein: CASRVLNTGELFF. In DNA, the CDR3 is TGTGCCAGCAGGGTCTTGAACACCGGGGAGCTGTTTTTT.